Listed below are T cell receptor beta chains from one sample, sequenced in a study of cytomegalovirus exposure and HLA in healthy donors. Clones were sequenced by immunoSEQ multiplex PCR, and TCRdb holds only the in-frame ones, with some missing. The table lists 150,000 to 200,000 clones, about 9% of them singletons. Material for sequencing was PBMCs. These receptors were collected from a woman aged 30 to 39 in good health and CMV-seropositive. Each CDR3 is given with its conserved first and last residue. A D gene is named only where the DNA matches it firmly. Expanded clones get a size class; other rows say once, few or many, or leave the size out.

j_gene	v_gene	abundance	d_gene	CDR3nt	CDR3aa
TRBJ1-4	TRBV4-1	few	TRBD1	TGCGCCAGCAGCCAAGCACCGGGACAGGATGAAAAACTGTTTTTT	CASSQAPGQDEKLFF
TRBJ2-7	TRBV9	few	-	TGTGCCAGCAGCCCCTCGGGGTCCCCCTACGAGCAGTACTTC	CASSPSGSPYEQYF
TRBJ2-3	TRBV5-1	-	TRBD2	TGCGCCAGCAGCTTGCCCCTAGCGGGTAGCACAGATACGCAGTATTTT	CASSLPLAGSTDTQYF
TRBJ2-5	TRBV7-9	few	-	TGTGCCAGCAGCTTGAGGGCCCTGGGGGAGACCCAGTACTTC	CASSLRALGETQYF
TRBJ2-1	TRBV15	-	-	TGTGCCACCAGCAGAGATGCGGGACGTTACAATGAGCAGTTCTTC	CATSRDAGRYNEQFF
TRBJ2-1	TRBV2	-	-	TGTGCCAGCTGCCCTAGGGGGGGGAACTCCTACAATGAGCAGTTCTTC	CASCPRGGNSYNEQFF
TRBJ1-2	TRBV6-6	-	-	TGTGCCAGCAGTCGGGAAGCTAACTATGGCTACACCTTC	CASSREANYGYTF
TRBJ1-4	TRBV7-8	-	TRBD1	TGTGCCAGCAGCCCGTCGACAGGGGTCAATGAAAAACTGTTTTTT	CASSPSTGVNEKLFF
TRBJ2-6	TRBV18	-	-	TGTGCCAGCTCACCGGGGCAGGCACGTAACGGGGCCAACGTCCTGACTTTC	CASSPGQARNGANVLTF
TRBJ1-4	TRBV7-9	-	-	TGTGCCAGCAGCTTCACTCAGGGGCAGCGGGAAAAACTGTTTTTT	CASSFTQGQREKLFF
TRBJ2-5	TRBV19	few	-	TGTGCCAGTAGTATAGATGACGCAGGGCGGACCCAGTACTTC	CASSIDDAGRTQYF
TRBJ2-5	TRBV6-5	few	TRBD1	TGTGCCAGCAGTCAACAGGGGCCCCAAGAGACCCAGTACTTC	CASSQQGPQETQYF
TRBJ2-2	TRBV5-1	few	TRBD1	TGCGCCAGCAGCCCTTGGACAGGGGGTACCGGGGAGCTGTTTTTT	CASSPWTGGTGELFF
TRBJ1-5	TRBV30	few	-	TGTGCCTGGGGAGGATGGGCCAATCAGCCCCAGCATTTT	CAWGGWANQPQHF
TRBJ1-6	TRBV10-1	few	TRBD1	TGCGCCAGCAACCGGGACAGGGATTCACCCCTCCACTTT	CASNRDRDSPLHF
TRBJ1-1	TRBV7-9	-	-	TGTGCCAGCCGCCCCCGGGCAGGGGAAACTGAAGCTTTCTTT	CASRPRAGETEAFF
TRBJ2-1	TRBV2	-	-	TGTGCCAGCAGTGGAGGGTATGAGCAGTTCTTC	CASSGGYEQFF
TRBJ1-1	TRBV7-2	-	-	TGTGCCAGCAGCTTAGATCAACAGGTCAACTACGAGGCTTTCTTT	CASSLDQQVNYEAFF
TRBJ1-2	TRBV28	few	TRBD1	TGTGCCAGCAGTTTCCGACAGGGGGCTTGGGGCTACACCTTC	CASSFRQGAWGYTF
TRBJ2-3	TRBV5-1	few	TRBD2	TGCGCCAGCAGCTGGGGGGCTAGCGGGGGAACGCAGTATTTT	CASSWGASGGTQYF
TRBJ2-1	TRBV6-1	-	-	TGTGCCAGCAGTGATCGGCGGCCCATTGGTGACAATGAGCAGTTCTTC	CASSDRRPIGDNEQFF
TRBJ2-7	TRBV2	few	-	TGTGCCAGCAGTGGACTTCCAACCTACGAGCAGTACTTC	CASSGLPTYEQYF
TRBJ1-1	TRBV5-1	-	-	TGCGCCAGCAACCCGGGTGGGGTCGAGGGTGAAGCTTTCTTT	CASNPGGVEGEAFF
TRBJ2-7	TRBV11-2	-	TRBD2	TGTGCCAGCAGCCCTGGCACCTATAGCGGGAGGAGCTCCTACGAGCAGTACTTC	CASSPGTYSGRSSYEQYF
TRBJ2-7	TRBV14	few	TRBD2	TGTGCCAGCAGCCCGACTAGCGGGAGAAGGTACGAGCAGTACTTC	CASSPTSGRRYEQYF
TRBJ2-7	TRBV27	few	TRBD1	TGTGCCAGCAGTCCGGGGACAGGGGGCTACGAGCAGTACTTC	CASSPGTGGYEQYF
TRBJ2-1	TRBV27	few	TRBD1	TGTGCCAGCAGTGATGACAGGGTCTCCTACAATGAGCAGTTCTTC	CASSDDRVSYNEQFF
TRBJ2-2	TRBV11-2	few	-	TGTGCCAGCAGCGACACAGGGAAGTGGGTTGCCGGGGAGCTGTTTTTT	CASSDTGKWVAGELFF
TRBJ2-5	TRBV2	few	TRBD2	TGTGCCAGCAGTCGACTAGCGGTGACCCAAGAGACCCAGTACTTC	CASSRLAVTQETQYF
TRBJ2-2	TRBV2	-	TRBD1	TGTGCCAGCAGTGTGGGACAGCACACCGGGGAGCTGTTTTTT	CASSVGQHTGELFF
TRBJ2-2	TRBV5-1	-	TRBD1	TGCGCCAGCAGCTTGGCTCGACAGGGATTCAACACCGGGGAGCTGTTTTTT	CASSLARQGFNTGELFF
TRBJ2-1	TRBV7-8	few	-	TGTGCCAGCAGCTTCCTCAGGGGCAATGAGCAGTTCTTC	CASSFLRGNEQFF
TRBJ1-2	TRBV29-1	-	TRBD1	TGCAGCGTTGAAGCTATTGGAGACAGGGGCTTCTATGGCTACACCTTC	CSVEAIGDRGFYGYTF
TRBJ1-1	TRBV19	few	TRBD1	TGTGCCAGTAGGACGGACAGGGAGGGCACTGAAGCTTTCTTT	CASRTDREGTEAFF
TRBJ1-2	TRBV7-9	few	-	TGTGCCGGCGGGGGGGCGGCTAACTATGGCTACACCTTC	CAGGGAANYGYTF
TRBJ2-7	TRBV5-4	few	-	TGTGCCAGCAGCATAGCGACGGGGTTAGCCTACGAGCAGTACTTC	CASSIATGLAYEQYF
TRBJ1-5	TRBV6-1	-	-	TGTGCCAGCAGTGCTCACCCCCAGGGTCAGCCCCAGCATTTT	CASSAHPQGQPQHF
TRBJ1-2	TRBV6-1	few	-	TGTGCCAGCAGTGAAGCCCCCCAGGGAACTAACTATGGCTACACCTTC	CASSEAPQGTNYGYTF
TRBJ1-2	TRBV11-1	few	TRBD1	TGTGCCAGCAGCTTAGGGCCGGGACAGGGGGCGCGGTATGGCTACACCTTC	CASSLGPGQGARYGYTF
TRBJ2-2	TRBV7-3	-	TRBD1	TGTGCCAGCAGCTTAACCCGCGAGCTTACAGGGGGCAAAAAGGGCGGGGAGCTGTTTTTT	CASSLTRELTGGKKGGELFF
TRBJ1-3	TRBV6-1	few	-	TGTGCCAGCCTCTACTCTGGAAACACCATATATTTT	CASLYSGNTIYF
TRBJ2-1	TRBV4-1	few	-	TGCGCCAGCAGCCAAGCTAGGGAGACCGGGAGTTCCTACAATGAGCAGTTCTTC	CASSQARETGSSYNEQFF
TRBJ1-1	TRBV25-1	few	-	TGTGCCAGCAGTGAATGGGGGGGCCGTACGGCTTTCTTT	CASSEWGGRTAFF
TRBJ2-7	TRBV9	-	TRBD1	TGTGCCAGCAGCGTCGGCAGGGGGTCCTACGAGCAGTACTTC	CASSVGRGSYEQYF
TRBJ2-7	TRBV29-1	-	TRBD2	TGCAGCGTTGAACCCCTAGCGGGACCCTCCTACGAGCAGTACTTC	CSVEPLAGPSYEQYF
TRBJ2-7	TRBV6-5	-	-	TGTGCCAGCAGTTACTCCCTAGCCGCGGGTTACGAGCAGTACTTC	CASSYSLAAGYEQYF
TRBJ2-4	TRBV7-9	few	TRBD1	TGTGCCAGCAGCGGGGACAGGGAAAACATTCAGTACTTC	CASSGDRENIQYF
TRBJ2-5	TRBV5-4	-	TRBD2	TGTGCCAGCAGCCGAGGGACTAGCGGGAGGGCAGGAGGTGAGACCCAGTACTTC	CASSRGTSGRAGGETQYF
TRBJ1-1	TRBV6-5	-	-	TGTGCCAGCAGTTACAATCCCACGGGTAAAGCTTTCTTT	CASSYNPTGKAFF
TRBJ1-4	TRBV2	few	TRBD1	TGTGCCAGCAGTGAAGGTCAGGGGGCAGCTGAAAAACTGTTTTTT	CASSEGQGAAEKLFF
TRBJ1-1	TRBV15	-	TRBD1	TGTGCCACCAGCAGAGACCGACAGGGTTACACTGAAGCTTTCTTT	CATSRDRQGYTEAFF
TRBJ2-3	TRBV5-4	few	-	TGTGCCAGCAGCTTAAGCACCCTGAAGACAGATACGCAGTATTTT	CASSLSTLKTDTQYF
TRBJ1-2	TRBV7-8	few	-	TGTGCCAGCAGCTTGAGCCCCCAAATTCTGGGGAGAGGCTACACCTTC	CASSLSPQILGRGYTF
TRBJ2-5	TRBV2	-	-	TGTGCCAGCAGTGAACCCCGCAGGGGATCAGAGACCCAGTACTTC	CASSEPRRGSETQYF
TRBJ2-5	TRBV6-1	-	TRBD2	TGTGCCAGCAGTGAAGGGACTAGTCCTACTCAAGAGACCCAGTACTTC	CASSEGTSPTQETQYF